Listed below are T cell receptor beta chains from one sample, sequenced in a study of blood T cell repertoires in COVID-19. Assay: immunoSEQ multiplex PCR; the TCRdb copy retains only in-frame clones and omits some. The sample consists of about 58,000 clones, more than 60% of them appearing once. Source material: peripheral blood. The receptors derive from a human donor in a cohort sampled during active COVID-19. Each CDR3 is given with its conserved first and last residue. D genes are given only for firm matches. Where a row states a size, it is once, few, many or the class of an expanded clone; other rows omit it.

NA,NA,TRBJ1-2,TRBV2,TGTGCCAGCAGTCCCGGACAGTATGGCTACACCTTC,CASSPGQYGYTF
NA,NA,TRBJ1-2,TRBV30,TGTGCCTGGACAGGGTACTCTAACTATGGCTACACCTTC,CAWTGYSNYGYTF
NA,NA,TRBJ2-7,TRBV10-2,TGCGCCAGCAGTGATTCCTATCGACAGGAACTGCCCTACGAGCAGTACTTC,CASSDSYRQELPYEQYF
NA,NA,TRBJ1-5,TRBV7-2,TGTGCCAGCAGCGCGTATCAGACTCTGAAGCCCCAGCATTTT,CASSAYQTLKPQHF
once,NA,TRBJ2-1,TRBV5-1,TGCGCCAGCAGCTTGGTTAGCTCTAATAATGAGCAGTTCTTC,CASSLVSSNNEQFF
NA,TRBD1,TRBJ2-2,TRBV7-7,TGTGCTAGCAGCTTAGAACAGGGGGGAACCGGGGAGCTGTTTTTT,CASSLEQGGTGELFF
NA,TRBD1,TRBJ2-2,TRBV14,TGTGCCAGCAGCCCCCGACAGGGGAACACCGGGGAGCTGTTTTTT,CASSPRQGNTGELFF
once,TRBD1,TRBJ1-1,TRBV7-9,TGTGCCAGCAGCCCCAGGGGGTTCGCGAACACTGAAGCTTTCTTT,CASSPRGFANTEAFF
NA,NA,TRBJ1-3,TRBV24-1,TGTGCCACCAGATCCAGGGGCAACACCATATATTTT,CATRSRGNTIYF
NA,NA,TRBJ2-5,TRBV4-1,TGCGCCAGCAGCCAAATAGGCAGAACGGGGACCCAGTACTTC,CASSQIGRTGTQYF